A single sample is the source of the 20 T cell receptor beta chains below, sequenced in a study of CD8+ T cells in alopecia areata. Following extraction, RNA underwent reverse transcription to cDNA, which served as the sequencing template. The assay was immunoSEQ multiplex PCR, and TCRdb's table has in-frame clones only and misses some. This sample has just over 150,000 clones, with 40% to 60% found just once. The sample here was CD8+ T cells sorted from blood, taken at week 0. The source is a human donor with alopecia areata.

The rearrangement links TRBV27 to TRBJ1-5, with TRBD1 matching over 8 bases. The CDR3 has 15 residues. V shed 4 bases and J 3 bases; nucleotides not matched to a gene: 5. The V gene's germline CDR1 is MNHEY and CDR2 SMNVEV (reference sequence). The CDR3, as DNA: TGTGCCAGCAGTTCGACAGGGGAGGCCAATCAGCCCCAGCATTTT. Amino acid sequence: CASSSTGEANQPQHF.

This clone appeared a single time. V gene TRBV30 combines with J gene TRBJ1-1; 11 positions match TRBD1. With 8 bases clipped from V and 5 bases from J, the junction kept 16 bases outside the gene matches. The germline gives CDR1 GTSNPN, CDR2 SVGIG (reference sequence). This CDR3 region has 16 residues. CDR3 DNA: TGTGCCCGCCGCTCCCGGGACAGGGGGGAAGAGACTGAAGCTTTCTTT. Translating it yields CARRSRDRGEETEAFF.

Only one count was recorded for this clone. The DNA of the CDR3 is TGCAGCGTTGGAGTAGGGGCCAACACCGGGGAGCTGTTTTTT. Its protein is CSVGVGANTGELFF. The chain is built from TRBV29-1 and TRBJ2-2, with a weak D call TRBD1 (5 bases). Looked up from germline, CDR1 is SQVTM and CDR2 is ANQGSEA. The CDR3 covers 14 residues. Trimming removed 4 bases from V and 2 bases from J, with 11 bases in between.

The DNA of the CDR3 is TGCAGCGTTGACCTCTCTTCGTACAATGAGCAGTTCTTC. Translation gives CSVDLSSYNEQFF. This sequence joins TRBV29-1 and TRBJ2-1; D remains ambiguous. The length of the CDR3 is 13 residues. The V gene lost 3 bases and the J gene lost 4 bases, with 10 bases spanning the gap. Germline V CDR1 and CDR2: SQVTM, ANQGSEA.

CDR3 DNA: TGTGCCAGCAGCGTAGGTGGTCACAATGAGCAGTTCTTC. This codes for CASSVGGHNEQFF. V gene TRBV9 combines with J gene TRBJ2-1, with D hard to call. Per the germline V gene, CDR1 is SGDLS and CDR2 is YYNGEE. CDR3 length equals 13 residues. With 0 bases removed from V and 5 bases from J, the gap between germline ends came to 6 bases.

To note about this clone: This sample includes further DNA sequences coding for the same CDR3. The J gene is TRBJ1-5, the V gene TRBV5-6; D remains unclear. The V gene lost 0 bases and the J gene lost 6 bases, with 7 bases spanning the gap. The CDR3 runs to 13 residues. Germline values: CDR1 SGHDT, CDR2 YYEEEE. The CDR3 DNA follows: TGTGCCAGCAGCTTGGGGGGTACTCAGCCCCAGCATTTT. Its protein product is CASSLGGTQPQHF.

In this sample, this clone turned up once. This chain links TRBV9 with TRBJ1-5; possible D gene TRBD1, 6 bases. The germline V and J ends were trimmed by 6 bases and 2 bases, with 15 bases remaining between them. CDR3 length: 15 amino acids. Germline V gene data show CDR1 as SGDLS and CDR2 as YYNGEE. Written as DNA, the CDR3 is TGTGCCAGCACGAGGGGGGTGATGGGCAATCAGCCCCAGCATTTT. It encodes CASTRGVMGNQPQHF.

This clone came up a few times. The chain combines TRBV7-8 with TRBJ2-7; 9 bases are a match to TRBD1. The germline gives CDR1 SGHVS, CDR2 FQNEAQ. This CDR3 region has 14 residues. J lost 1 base, V lost 3 bases, and 1 base had no gene match. The CDR3 DNA is TGTGCCAGCAGCTTCGGGACAGGGTCCTACGAGCAGTACTTC. Translating gives CASSFGTGSYEQYF.

This sequence joins TRBV9 and TRBJ2-7; 7 bases are shared with TRBD1. Germline V gene lookup returns CDR1 SGDLS and CDR2 YYNGEE. The ends lost 0 bases at V and 3 bases at J; junction bases unmatched: 0. The CDR3 spans 13 residues. CDR3 residues: CASSVDRGYEQYF. The CDR3 DNA follows: TGTGCCAGCAGCGTAGACAGGGGCTACGAGCAGTACTTC.

This clone was counted a few times. DNA for the CDR3: TGCAGCGTTGAAGATCTAAGGGGCTCCTACAATGAGCAGTTCTTC. It is translated as CSVEDLRGSYNEQFF. The rearrangement uses TRBV29-1 and TRBJ2-1, with D tentatively TRBD1 (5 bases). The germline gives CDR1 SQVTM, CDR2 ANQGSEA. The CDR3 extends over 15 amino acids. V was cut by 0 bases and J by 0 bases, with 9 bases left in between.

The chain joins TRBV25-1 to TRBJ2-7, with a possible D match to TRBD2 (6 bases). In germline, CDR1 is MGHDK, CDR2 SYGVNS. The CDR3 consists of 15 residues. V dropped 0 bases and J dropped 9 bases, with 18 bases sitting between them. The CDR3, as DNA: TGTGCCAGCAGTGAATATATGGAGGGGAATCGTGCGCAGTACTTC. Amino acid sequence: CASSEYMEGNRAQYF.

This chain connects TRBV29-1 to TRBJ1-2; TRBD1 matches at 9 bases. Germline V gene lookup returns CDR1 SQVTM and CDR2 ANQGSEA. The J segment lost 6 bases and the V segment lost 0 bases, leaving 5 bases of the junction unmatched. The CDR3 loop spans 14 amino acids. CDR3 DNA sequence: TGCAGCGTTGAAGATTCCGGGACAGGGAATGGCTACACCTTC. Residues: CSVEDSGTGNGYTF.

The genes are TRBV9 and TRBJ2-3, with TRBD1 as a possible D gene (6 bases). This CDR3 region has 15 residues. Trimming took off 4 bases at V and 5 bases at J, with 17 bases between the two ends. Germline CDR1 SGDLS, CDR2 YYNGEE. CDR3 in DNA: TGTGCCAGCAGCCCCCGACAGGCCCGGGTAGATACGCAGTATTTT. This gives the protein CASSPRQARVDTQYF.

This chain connects TRBV14 to TRBJ2-7; D is unclear. CDR3 length: 12 residues. Germline V lookup: CDR1 SGHDN, CDR2 FVKESK. Trimming took off 2 bases at V and 6 bases at J, with 8 bases between the two ends. The CDR3 here is CASSQSLAEQYF. In nucleotides, the CDR3 is TGTGCCAGCAGCCAAAGCTTGGCCGAGCAGTACTTC. Based on the CDR3 plus reference TRBV14 and TRBJ2-7, the full variable domain is EAGVTQFPSHSVIEKGQTVTLRCDPISGHDNLYWYRRVMGKEIKFLLHFVKESKQDESGMPNNRFLAERTGGTYSTLKVQPAELEDSGVYFCASSQSLAEQYFGPGTRLTVT.

The table lists this clone with a few counts. The chain joins TRBV11-3 to TRBJ1-6; D perhaps matches TRBD1 (6 bases). Trimming stripped 2 bases from V and 9 bases from J, with 11 bases between. The germline V gene encodes CDR1 SGHNT and CDR2 YENEEA. CDR3 length: 14 amino acids. CDR3 DNA: TGTGCCAGCAGCTTAAGCCAGGGGAGTTCACCCCTCCACTTT. Translation gives CASSLSQGSSPLHF.

This clone has only one observation. V is TRBV2 and J is TRBJ2-7; D not resolved. V shed 1 base and J shed 2 bases, with 9 bases lying between them. The germline CDR1 and CDR2 sequences are SNHLY and FYNNEI. CDR3 length equals 14 residues. The CDR3 sequence: CASSEGYGTYEQYF. CDR3 nucleotides: TGTGCCAGCAGTGAAGGTTACGGAACCTACGAGCAGTACTTC.

This clone was detected a few times. The CDR3 DNA sequence: TGCAGCGCCCAAAGCTCCTATAATTCACCCCTCCACTTT. It is translated as CSAQSSYNSPLHF. The V gene is TRBV29-1, the J gene TRBJ1-6; D unresolved. Germline V gives CDR1 SQVTM, CDR2 ANQGSEA. The CDR3 contains 13 residues. V shed 7 bases and J shed 0 bases, with 7 bases lying between them.

In its sample, this clone was seen a few times. The chain has TRBV7-2 and TRBJ1-1; D gene unclear. This CDR3 spans 13 amino acids. Looked up from germline, CDR1 is SGHTA and CDR2 is FQGNSA. V was trimmed by 3 bases and J by 2 bases, leaving 7 bases between them. In nucleotides, the CDR3 is TGTGCCAGCAGCTTGTACATCAACACTGAAGCTTTCTTT. Translating gives CASSLYINTEAFF.

The chain couples TRBV30 to TRBJ2-7; possible D gene TRBD1, 6 bases. This CDR3 is built from 15 residues. V gave up 0 bases and J gave up 2 bases, with 14 bases separating them. Germline loops: CDR1 GTSNPN, CDR2 SVGIG (reference sequence). The CDR3 is CAWSVAAGDTYEQYF. The CDR3 DNA is TGTGCCTGGAGTGTAGCGGCAGGGGATACCTACGAGCAGTACTTC.

The V gene is TRBV13, the J gene TRBJ1-2; maybe TRBD1 (6 bases). Trimming took 8 bases from V and 5 from J, leaving 18 bases between them. Germline assignment: CDR1 PRHDT and CDR2 FYEKMQ (reference sequence). The CDR3 is 14 amino acids. The CDR3 loop reads CASELGRGHYGYTF. The CDR3 DNA reads TGTGCCAGCGAACTCGGGCGGGGGCATTATGGCTACACCTTC.